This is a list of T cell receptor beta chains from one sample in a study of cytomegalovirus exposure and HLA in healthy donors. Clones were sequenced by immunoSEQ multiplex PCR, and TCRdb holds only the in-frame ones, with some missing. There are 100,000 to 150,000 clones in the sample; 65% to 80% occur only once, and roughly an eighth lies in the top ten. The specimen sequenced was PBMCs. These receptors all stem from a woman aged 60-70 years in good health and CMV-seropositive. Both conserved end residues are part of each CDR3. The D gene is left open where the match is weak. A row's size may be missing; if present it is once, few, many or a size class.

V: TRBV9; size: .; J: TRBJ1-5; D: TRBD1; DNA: TGTGCCAGCAGCGTAGATGGACGGGGACAGCTAAATCAGCCCCAGCATTTT; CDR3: CASSVDGRGQLNQPQHF
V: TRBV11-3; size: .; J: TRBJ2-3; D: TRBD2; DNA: TGTGCCAGCAGCCACGGGGGGTATACCACAGATACGCAGTATTTT; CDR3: CASSHGGYTTDTQYF
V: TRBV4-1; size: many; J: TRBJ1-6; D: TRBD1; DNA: TGCGCCAGCAGCCAAAAGGGACAGCCTAATTCACCCCTCCACTTT; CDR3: CASSQKGQPNSPLHF
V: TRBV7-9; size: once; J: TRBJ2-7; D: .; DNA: TGTGCCAGCAGCGACGCTGAGGGCGAGCAGTACTTC; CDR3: CASSDAEGEQYF
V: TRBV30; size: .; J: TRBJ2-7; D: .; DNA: TGTGCCTGGAGTCGCGGGACAGTGAGTTACGAGCAGTACTTC; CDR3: CAWSRGTVSYEQYF
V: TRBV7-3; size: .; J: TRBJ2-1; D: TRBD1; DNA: TGTGCCAGCAGCTTAAATATGCCGGGACAGGATGAGCAGTTCTTC; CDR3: CASSLNMPGQDEQFF
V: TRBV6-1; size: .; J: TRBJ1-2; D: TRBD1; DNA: TGTGCCAGCAGACCCGGGACAGACTATGGCTACACCTTC; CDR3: CASRPGTDYGYTF
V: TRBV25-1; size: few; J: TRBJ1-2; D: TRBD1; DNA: TGTGCCAGCAGTGACTCGGACAGGGGACGGGATGGCTACACCTTC; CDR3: CASSDSDRGRDGYTF
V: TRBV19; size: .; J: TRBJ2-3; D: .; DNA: TGTGCCAGTAGTCTGGAGGGGCCGGTGGATACGCAGTATTTT; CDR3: CASSLEGPVDTQYF
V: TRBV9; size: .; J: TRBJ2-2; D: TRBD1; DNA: TGTGCCAGCAGCGTAGAGGGGGCAGCGAACACCGGGGAGCTGTTTTTT; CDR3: CASSVEGAANTGELFF
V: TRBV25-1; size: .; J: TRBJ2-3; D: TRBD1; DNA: TGTGCCAGCAGTGAATACGTGACAGGGAGCACAGATACGCAGTATTTT; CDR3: CASSEYVTGSTDTQYF
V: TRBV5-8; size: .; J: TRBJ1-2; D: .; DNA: TGTGCCAGCAGCTTGGGGTCCGTGGCAGTCAACTATGGCTACACCTTC; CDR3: CASSLGSVAVNYGYTF
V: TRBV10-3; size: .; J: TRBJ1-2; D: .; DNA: TGTGCCATCAGTGAGTCGCCAGAGGATGGCTACACCTTC; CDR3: CAISESPEDGYTF
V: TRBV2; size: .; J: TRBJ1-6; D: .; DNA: TGTGCCAGCCCCCGGGAACAGGGAAATTCACCCCTCCACTTT; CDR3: CASPREQGNSPLHF
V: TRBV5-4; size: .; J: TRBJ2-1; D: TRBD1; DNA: TGTGCCAGCAGCCCCACAGGGGGCTCCTACAATGAGCAGTTCTTC; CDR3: CASSPTGGSYNEQFF
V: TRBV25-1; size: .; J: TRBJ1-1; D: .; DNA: TGTGCCAGCAGTGTAGGACAATTGAACACTGAAGCTTTCTTT; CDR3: CASSVGQLNTEAFF
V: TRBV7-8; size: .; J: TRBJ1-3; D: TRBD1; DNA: TGTGCCAGCAGCTTGAACCTAGGGGGCGGAAACACCATATATTTT; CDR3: CASSLNLGGGNTIYF
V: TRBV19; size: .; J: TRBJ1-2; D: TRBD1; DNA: TGTGCCAGTAGTCCCTCCAGGGACAGGGGAAAATTTGTTTCTGGCTACACCTTC; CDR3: CASSPSRDRGKFVSGYTF
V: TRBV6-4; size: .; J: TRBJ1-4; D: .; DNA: TGTGCCAGCAGTGACCGGCAGGGGAGCGAAAAACTGTTTTTT; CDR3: CASSDRQGSEKLFF
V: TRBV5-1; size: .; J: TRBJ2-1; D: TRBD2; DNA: TGCGCCAGCAGCTTGGAGGCTAGCGGGAGGTACAATGAGCAGTTCTTC; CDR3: CASSLEASGRYNEQFF
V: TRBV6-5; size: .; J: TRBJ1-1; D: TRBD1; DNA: TGTGCCAGCAGTTTAGTAGCGACAGGGAGCAACACTGAAGCTTTCTTT; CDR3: CASSLVATGSNTEAFF
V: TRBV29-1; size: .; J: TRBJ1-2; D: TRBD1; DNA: TGCAGCGTTGTAGGGACAGGGGTTACTGGCTACACCTTC; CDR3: CSVVGTGVTGYTF
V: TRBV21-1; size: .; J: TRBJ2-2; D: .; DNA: TGTGCCAGCAGCAAACCTAGCGGGAGAAGTCCCGGGGAGCTGTTTTTT; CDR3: CASSKPSGRSPGELFF
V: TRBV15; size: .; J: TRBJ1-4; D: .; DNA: TGTGCCACCAGCTCCCGACGCGGGAGATCTAATGAAAAACTGTTTTTT; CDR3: CATSSRRGRSNEKLFF
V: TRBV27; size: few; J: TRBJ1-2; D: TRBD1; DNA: TGTGCCAGCAGTTCTCCCGGGACAGGGGGAAGGAATGGCTACACCTTC; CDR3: CASSSPGTGGRNGYTF
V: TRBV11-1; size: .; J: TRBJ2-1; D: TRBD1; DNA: TGTGCCAGCAGTCGACAGGGCCGCAATGAGCAGTTCTTC; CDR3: CASSRQGRNEQFF
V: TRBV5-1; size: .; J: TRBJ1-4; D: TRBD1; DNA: TGCGCCAGCCGCCCGGGACAGGGGACTGAAAAACTGTTTTTT; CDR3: CASRPGQGTEKLFF
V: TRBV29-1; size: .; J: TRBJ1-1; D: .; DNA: TGCAGCGTCCCGAGGGATCTGAACACTGAAGCTTTCTTT; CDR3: CSVPRDLNTEAFF
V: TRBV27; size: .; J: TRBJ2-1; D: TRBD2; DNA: TGTGCCAGCAGTCTCCTGACTAGCGGGAGTGGCAGGGCCCCCTACAATGAGCAGTTCTTC; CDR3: CASSLLTSGSGRAPYNEQFF
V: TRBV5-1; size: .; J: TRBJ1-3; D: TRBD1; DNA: TGCGCCAGCAGCCCGCTGGGGGGACAGGGGATCACTGGAAACACCATATATTTT; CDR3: CASSPLGGQGITGNTIYF
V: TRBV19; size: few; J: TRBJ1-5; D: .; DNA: TGTGCCAGTAGTCCAGACAGGCGAGGAAGCAATCAGCCCCAGCATTTT; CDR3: CASSPDRRGSNQPQHF
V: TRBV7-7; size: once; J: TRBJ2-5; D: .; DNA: TGTGCTAGCAGCTTAGGAGCTAAAGAGACCCAGTACTTC; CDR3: CASSLGAKETQYF
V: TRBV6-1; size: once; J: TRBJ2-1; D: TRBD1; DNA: TGTGCCAGCAGTGAAGTTCTCCGGGACAGAATCTCCTACAATGAGCAGTTCTTC; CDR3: CASSEVLRDRISYNEQFF
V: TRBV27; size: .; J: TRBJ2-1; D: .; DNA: TGTGCCAGCAGTTTCTCCAGACAGGCCAATGAGCAGTTCTTC; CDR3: CASSFSRQANEQFF
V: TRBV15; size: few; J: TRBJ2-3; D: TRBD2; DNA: TGTGCCACCAGCAGAGGACACCGTAGCGGGGGTAGCACAGATACGCAGTATTTT; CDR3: CATSRGHRSGGSTDTQYF